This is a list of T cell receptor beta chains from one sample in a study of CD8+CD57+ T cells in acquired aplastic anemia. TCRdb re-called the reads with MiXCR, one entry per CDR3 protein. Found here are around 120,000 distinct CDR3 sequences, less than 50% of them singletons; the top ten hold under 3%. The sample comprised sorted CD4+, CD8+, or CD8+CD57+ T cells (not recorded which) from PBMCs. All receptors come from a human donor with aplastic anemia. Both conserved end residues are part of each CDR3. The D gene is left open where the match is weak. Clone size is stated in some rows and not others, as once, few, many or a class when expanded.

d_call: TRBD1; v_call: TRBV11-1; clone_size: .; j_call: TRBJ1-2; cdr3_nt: TGTGCCAGCAGCTTAGGAATAGGACAGGGGAAGGACTATGGCTACACCTTC; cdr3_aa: CASSLGIGQGKDYGYTF
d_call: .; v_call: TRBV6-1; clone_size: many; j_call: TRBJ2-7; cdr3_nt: TGTGCCTCCAATAAAAGGCTCGGAGCCTACGAGCAGTACTTC; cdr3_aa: CASNKRLGAYEQYF
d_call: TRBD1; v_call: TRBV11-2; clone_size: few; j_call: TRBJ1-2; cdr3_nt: TGTGCCAGCAGCTTAGTTTATTCGGGACAGGGTGGGACTAACCATGGCTACACCTTC; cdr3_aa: CASSLVYSGQGGTNHGYTF
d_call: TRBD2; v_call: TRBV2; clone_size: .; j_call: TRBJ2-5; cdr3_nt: TGTGCCAGCAGTGAAACCGAGCGGGGGGCGGGGGAGACCCAGTACTTC; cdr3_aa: CASSETERGAGETQYF
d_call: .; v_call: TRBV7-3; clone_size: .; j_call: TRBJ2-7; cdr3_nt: TGTGCCAGCAGCCGGGACCTGTCCTACGAGCAGTACTTC; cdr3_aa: CASSRDLSYEQYF
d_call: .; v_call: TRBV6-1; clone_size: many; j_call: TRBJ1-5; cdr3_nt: TGTGCCAGCAGTGAATTAAGGGTGAATCAGCCCCAGCATTTT; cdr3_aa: CASSELRVNQPQHF
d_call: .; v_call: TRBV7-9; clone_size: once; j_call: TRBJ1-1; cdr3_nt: TGTGCCAGCAGCTTCTACAGTGAAGCTTTCTTT; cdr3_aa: CASSFYSEAFF
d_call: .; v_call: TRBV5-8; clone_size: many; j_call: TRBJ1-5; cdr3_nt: TGTGCCAGCAGCTCCGACAGTTATAGCAATCAGCCCCAGCATTTT; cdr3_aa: CASSSDSYSNQPQHF
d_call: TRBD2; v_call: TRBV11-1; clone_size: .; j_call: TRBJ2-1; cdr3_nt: TGTGCCAGCAGCCCAAGGACTAGCGGGAGCTACAATGAGCAGTTCTTC; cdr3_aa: CASSPRTSGSYNEQFF
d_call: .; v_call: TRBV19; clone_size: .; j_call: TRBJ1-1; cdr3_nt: TGTGCCAGTAACCGACCCCCAACGAGAACAGGGAACACTGAAGCTTTCTTT; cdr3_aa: CASNRPPTRTGNTEAFF
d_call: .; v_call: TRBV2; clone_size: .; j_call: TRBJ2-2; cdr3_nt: TGTGCCAGCAGTGAATGGGATACCGGGGAGCTGTTTTTT; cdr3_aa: CASSEWDTGELFF
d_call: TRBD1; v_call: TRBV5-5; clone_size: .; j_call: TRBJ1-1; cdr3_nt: TGTGCCAGCAGCTTGACAGGGGGAAGCACTGAAGCTTTCTTT; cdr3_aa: CASSLTGGSTEAFF
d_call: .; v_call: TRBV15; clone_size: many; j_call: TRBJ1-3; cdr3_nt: TGTGCCACCGGGACAACCGGAAACACCATATATTTT; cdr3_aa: CATGTTGNTIYF
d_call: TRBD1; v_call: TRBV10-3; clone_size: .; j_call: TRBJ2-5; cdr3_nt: TGTGCCATCAGTGCCCCAGGGGGACAAAAGACCCAGCACTTC; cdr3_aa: CAISAPGGQKTQHF
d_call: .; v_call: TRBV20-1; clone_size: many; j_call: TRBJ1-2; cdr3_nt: TGCAGTGCTATCCCCGAGGTTGGCTACACCTTC; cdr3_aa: CSAIPEVGYTF
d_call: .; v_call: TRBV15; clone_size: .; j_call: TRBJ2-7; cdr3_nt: TGTGCCACCAGCAGAGATTCGGGGGGCTACGTCGAGCAGTACTTC; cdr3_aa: CATSRDSGGYVEQYF
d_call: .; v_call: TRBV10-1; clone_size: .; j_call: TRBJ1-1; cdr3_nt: TGCGCCAGCAGTGAGTCGCCGGGGGGCCTGCGGAACACTGAAGCTTTCTTT; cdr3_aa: CASSESPGGLRNTEAFF
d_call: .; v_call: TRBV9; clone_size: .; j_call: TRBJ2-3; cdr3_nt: TGTGCCAGCAGCGGGGATACGCAGTATTTT; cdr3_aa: CASSGDTQYF
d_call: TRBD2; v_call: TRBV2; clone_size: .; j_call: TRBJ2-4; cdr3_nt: TGTGCCAGCAGTGAAGGAGGAGCGGGGGGCAAAAACATTCAGTACTTC; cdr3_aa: CASSEGGAGGKNIQYF
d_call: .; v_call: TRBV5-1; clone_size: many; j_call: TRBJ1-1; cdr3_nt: TGCGCCAGCAGCTTGGATTCGAGGGGGACTGAAGCTTTCTTT; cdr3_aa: CASSLDSRGTEAFF
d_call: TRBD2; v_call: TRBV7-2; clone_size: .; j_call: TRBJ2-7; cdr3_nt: TGTGCCAGCAGCTGGGGACTAGCGGGGGGGTACGAGCAGTACTTC; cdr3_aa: CASSWGLAGGYEQYF
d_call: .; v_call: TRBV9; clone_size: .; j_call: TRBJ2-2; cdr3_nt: TGTGCCAGCAGACCCACTAGAATAATCTCCTCGAACACCGGGGAGTTGTTTTTT; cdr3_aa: CASRPTRIISSNTGELFF
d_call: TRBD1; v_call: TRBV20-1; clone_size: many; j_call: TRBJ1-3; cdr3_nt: TGCAGTGCTAGAGTATGGACAGGGGTCTCTGGAAACACCATATATTTT; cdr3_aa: CSARVWTGVSGNTIYF
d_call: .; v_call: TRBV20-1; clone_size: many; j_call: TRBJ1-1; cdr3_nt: TGCAGTGCTAGAGACCTGCTTAGGAGCGAGACGAACACTGAAGCTTTCTTT; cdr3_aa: CSARDLLRSETNTEAFF
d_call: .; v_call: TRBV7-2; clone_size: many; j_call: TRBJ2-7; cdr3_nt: TGTGCCAGCAGCTTAACAAAGGGCCCTACCTACGAGCAGTACTTC; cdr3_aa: CASSLTKGPTYEQYF
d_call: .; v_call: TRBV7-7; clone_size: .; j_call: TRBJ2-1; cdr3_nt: TGTGCTAGCAGCCCATTGGCGGCTCCCTACAGTGAGCAGTTCTTC; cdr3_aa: CASSPLAAPYSEQFF
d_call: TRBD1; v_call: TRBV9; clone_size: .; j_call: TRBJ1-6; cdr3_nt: TGTGCCAGCAGCGAGGGGACAGCGTCTACGGGTTCACCCCTCCACTTT; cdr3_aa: CASSEGTASTGSPLHF
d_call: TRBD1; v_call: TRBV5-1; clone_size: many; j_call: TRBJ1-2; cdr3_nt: TGCGCCAGCAGCTTCGGGGGACAGGTCTATGGCTACACCTTC; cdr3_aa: CASSFGGQVYGYTF
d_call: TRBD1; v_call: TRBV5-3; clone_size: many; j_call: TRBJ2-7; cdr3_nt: TGTGCCAGTGAGAACAGGGGTTACTCCTACGAGCAGTACTTC; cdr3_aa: CASENRGYSYEQYF
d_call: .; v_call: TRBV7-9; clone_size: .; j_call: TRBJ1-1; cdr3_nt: TGTGCCAGCAGCTCCGGGACACAAGAAGCTTTCTTT; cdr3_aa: CASSSGTQEAFF
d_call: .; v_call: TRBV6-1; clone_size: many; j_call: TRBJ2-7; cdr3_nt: TGTGCCAGCAGTGAAAATGGGGGCGGCTACGAGCAGTACTTC; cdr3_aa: CASSENGGGYEQYF
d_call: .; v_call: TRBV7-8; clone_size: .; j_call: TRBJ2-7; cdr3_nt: TGTGCCAGCGTCGGGGTGATGGGAATACCCTACGAGCAGTACTTC; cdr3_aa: CASVGVMGIPYEQYF
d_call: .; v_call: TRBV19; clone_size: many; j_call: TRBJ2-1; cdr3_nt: TGTGCCAGTAGTATGGGGCGGGGGCGCTACAATGAGCAGTTCTTC; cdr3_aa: CASSMGRGRYNEQFF
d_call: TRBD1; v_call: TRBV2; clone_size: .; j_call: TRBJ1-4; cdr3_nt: TGTGCCAGCAGCCCACTCGGGACAGGAGAAAAACTGTTTTTT; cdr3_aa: CASSPLGTGEKLFF
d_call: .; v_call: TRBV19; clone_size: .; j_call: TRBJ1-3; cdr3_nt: TGTGCCAGTAGTATAACCGGAAACACCATATATTTT; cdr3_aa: CASSITGNTIYF
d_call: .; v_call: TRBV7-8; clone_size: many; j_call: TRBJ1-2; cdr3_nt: TGTGCCAGCAGCTTAGAGGGTTTAGGGGGCTACACCTTC; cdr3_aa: CASSLEGLGGYTF
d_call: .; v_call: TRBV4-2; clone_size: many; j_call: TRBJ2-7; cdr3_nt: TGTGCCAGCAGCCAAGGGGGTACCTACGAGCAGTACTTC; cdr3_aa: CASSQGGTYEQYF
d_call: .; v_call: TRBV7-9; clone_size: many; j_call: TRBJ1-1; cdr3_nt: TGTGCCAGCAGCTTATACGGTAGTAGCAGCTCCACTGAAGCTTTCTTT; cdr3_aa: CASSLYGSSSSTEAFF
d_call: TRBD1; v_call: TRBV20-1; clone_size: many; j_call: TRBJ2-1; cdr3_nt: TGCAGTGCGGGAACAGGGGAGTCCTACAATGAGCAGTTCTTC; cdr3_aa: CSAGTGESYNEQFF